This is a list of T cell receptor beta chains from one sample in a study of blood T cell repertoires in COVID-19. Libraries were prepared by immunoSEQ multiplex PCR; TCRdb keeps only in-frame clonotypes and omits some of them. The table lists just under 50,000 clones, roughly 90% of them singletons. Sequenced input: peripheral blood. The receptors were sampled from a human donor in a cohort sampled during active COVID-19. Both conserved end residues are part of each CDR3. A D gene is named only where the DNA matches it firmly. Expanded clones are given a class, and other clones once, few, many or no size at all.

v_call: TRBV3-1/TRBV3-2; j_call: TRBJ1-4; d_call: .; clone_size: .; cdr3_aa: CASSQVSEGGWVNEKLFF; cdr3_nt: TGTGCCAGCAGCCAAGTCTCTGAAGGAGGGTGGGTTAATGAAAAACTGTTTTTT
v_call: TRBV11-3; j_call: TRBJ1-3; d_call: TRBD1; clone_size: .; cdr3_aa: CASSSRQGARNTIYF; cdr3_nt: TGTGCCAGCAGCTCTCGACAGGGAGCTAGGAACACCATATATTTT
v_call: TRBV18; j_call: TRBJ1-1; d_call: .; clone_size: .; cdr3_aa: CASSPTEMNTEAFF; cdr3_nt: TGTGCCAGCTCACCGACAGAGATGAACACTGAAGCTTTCTTT
v_call: TRBV10-3; j_call: TRBJ1-3; d_call: .; clone_size: .; cdr3_aa: CAISVATGGNTIYF; cdr3_nt: TGTGCCATCAGTGTTGCAACAGGAGGAAACACCATATATTTT
v_call: TRBV9; j_call: TRBJ1-1; d_call: .; clone_size: .; cdr3_aa: CASSVEAQDTEAFF; cdr3_nt: TGTGCCAGCAGCGTAGAGGCCCAGGACACTGAAGCTTTCTTT
v_call: TRBV25-1; j_call: TRBJ2-7; d_call: TRBD2; clone_size: .; cdr3_aa: CASRPTSGSFYEQYF; cdr3_nt: TGTGCCAGCAGGCCTACTAGCGGGAGCTTTTACGAGCAGTACTTC
v_call: TRBV7-9; j_call: TRBJ1-5; d_call: .; clone_size: .; cdr3_aa: CASSLGRGYQPQHF; cdr3_nt: TGTGCCAGCAGCTTAGGCAGGGGCTATCAGCCCCAGCATTTT
v_call: TRBV12-5; j_call: TRBJ2-7; d_call: .; clone_size: .; cdr3_aa: CASGLVRLRGSSYEQYF; cdr3_nt: TGTGCTAGTGGTTTGGTAAGGCTACGGGGGAGCTCCTACGAGCAGTACTTC
v_call: TRBV18; j_call: TRBJ1-1; d_call: .; clone_size: .; cdr3_aa: CASGRKGISNTEAFF; cdr3_nt: TGTGCCAGCGGTAGGAAGGGGATAAGCAACACTGAAGCTTTCTTT
v_call: TRBV6-5; j_call: TRBJ1-1; d_call: .; clone_size: .; cdr3_aa: CASSQGFSTEAFF; cdr3_nt: TGTGCCAGCAGTCAGGGGTTTAGCACTGAAGCTTTCTTT
v_call: TRBV7-9; j_call: TRBJ2-7; d_call: .; clone_size: .; cdr3_aa: CASSATPGATLTSYEQYF; cdr3_nt: TGTGCCAGCAGCGCTACACCAGGGGCGACGCTTACCTCCTACGAGCAGTACTTC
v_call: TRBV11-2; j_call: TRBJ1-2; d_call: .; clone_size: .; cdr3_aa: CASSLEHRSNYGYTF; cdr3_nt: TGTGCCAGCAGCTTAGAGCACAGGAGCAACTATGGCTACACCTTC
v_call: TRBV5-1; j_call: TRBJ1-1; d_call: .; clone_size: .; cdr3_aa: CASSHDRNTEAFF; cdr3_nt: TGCGCCAGCAGCCATGACAGGAACACTGAAGCTTTCTTT
v_call: TRBV5-1; j_call: TRBJ1-1; d_call: .; clone_size: .; cdr3_aa: CASSLEGRVNTEAFF; cdr3_nt: TGCGCCAGCAGCTTGGAGGGGAGGGTGAACACTGAAGCTTTCTTT
v_call: TRBV29-1; j_call: TRBJ2-5; d_call: TRBD2; clone_size: .; cdr3_aa: CSVARGTSAVKTQYF; cdr3_nt: TGCAGCGTCGCTCGTGGGACTAGCGCTGTAAAGACCCAGTACTTC
v_call: TRBV18; j_call: TRBJ2-2; d_call: .; clone_size: .; cdr3_aa: CASSQQGTGELFF; cdr3_nt: TGTGCCAGCTCACAGCAGGGGACCGGGGAGCTGTTTTTT
v_call: TRBV27; j_call: TRBJ1-1; d_call: .; clone_size: .; cdr3_aa: CASSQARGAGTEAFF; cdr3_nt: TGTGCCAGCAGTCAGGCGAGGGGAGCGGGTACTGAAGCTTTCTTT
v_call: TRBV7-3; j_call: TRBJ1-2; d_call: TRBD1; clone_size: .; cdr3_aa: CASSSGTGDDGYTF; cdr3_nt: TGTGCCAGCAGCTCAGGGACAGGGGACGATGGCTACACCTTC
v_call: TRBV23-1; j_call: TRBJ1-4; d_call: TRBD1; clone_size: .; cdr3_aa: CASSPGGNEKLFF; cdr3_nt: TGCGCCAGCAGTCCAGGGGGAAATGAAAAACTGTTTTTT
v_call: TRBV15; j_call: TRBJ2-7; d_call: .; clone_size: .; cdr3_aa: CATSRDSQGYEQYF; cdr3_nt: TGTGCCACCAGCAGAGATAGCCAGGGCTACGAGCAGTACTTC
v_call: TRBV7-2; j_call: TRBJ2-1; d_call: TRBD2; clone_size: .; cdr3_aa: CASSFSGSAPKEQFF; cdr3_nt: TGTGCCAGCAGCTTTAGCGGGAGCGCCCCAAAAGAGCAGTTCTTC
v_call: TRBV15; j_call: TRBJ2-7; d_call: TRBD1; clone_size: .; cdr3_aa: CATSRGRTGDGYEQYF; cdr3_nt: TGTGCCACCAGCAGAGGCCGGACAGGGGACGGCTACGAGCAGTACTTC
v_call: TRBV2; j_call: TRBJ2-1; d_call: .; clone_size: .; cdr3_aa: CASRLKWQGGEFF; cdr3_nt: TGTGCCAGCAGACTAAAATGGCAGGGTGGGGAGTTCTTC
v_call: TRBV18; j_call: TRBJ1-2; d_call: TRBD1; clone_size: .; cdr3_aa: CASSPGLVRTGGAGYTF; cdr3_nt: TGTGCCAGCTCACCAGGTCTAGTGAGGACAGGGGGCGCTGGCTACACCTTC
v_call: TRBV2; j_call: TRBJ1-2; d_call: .; clone_size: .; cdr3_aa: CASSEALAGNGYTF; cdr3_nt: TGTGCCAGCAGTGAAGCGCTGGCGGGGAACGGCTACACCTTC
v_call: TRBV6-1; j_call: TRBJ1-1; d_call: .; clone_size: .; cdr3_aa: CASSEASRTVTEAFF; cdr3_nt: TGTGCCAGCAGTGAAGCATCCAGGACAGTAACTGAAGCTTTCTTT
v_call: TRBV11-3; j_call: TRBJ1-2; d_call: TRBD1; clone_size: .; cdr3_aa: CASSLGTGGVYGYTF; cdr3_nt: TGTGCCAGCAGCTTAGGGACAGGGGGTGTCTATGGCTACACCTTC
v_call: TRBV21-1; j_call: TRBJ1-6; d_call: .; clone_size: .; cdr3_aa: CASSAGTGHNSPLHF; cdr3_nt: TGTGCCAGCAGCGCCGGGACAGGGCACAATTCACCCCTCCACTTT
v_call: TRBV4-1; j_call: TRBJ1-2; d_call: .; clone_size: few; cdr3_aa: CASSQETVSNYGYTF; cdr3_nt: TGCGCCAGCAGCCAAGAGACAGTCTCTAACTATGGCTACACCTTC
v_call: TRBV4-2; j_call: TRBJ2-1; d_call: TRBD1; clone_size: .; cdr3_aa: CASSQADRGRNSYNEQFF; cdr3_nt: TGTGCCAGCAGCCAAGCGGACAGGGGCCGCAATTCCTACAATGAGCAGTTCTTC
v_call: TRBV19; j_call: TRBJ2-7; d_call: .; clone_size: once; cdr3_aa: CASSIGTGSVEQYF; cdr3_nt: TGTGCCAGTAGTATCGGAACAGGCTCGGTTGAGCAGTACTTC
v_call: TRBV11-3; j_call: TRBJ2-4; d_call: .; clone_size: .; cdr3_aa: CASSLGRGGDIQYF; cdr3_nt: TGTGCCAGCAGCTTAGGTAGAGGGGGGGACATTCAGTACTTC
v_call: TRBV5-4; j_call: TRBJ1-4; d_call: .; clone_size: .; cdr3_aa: CASSFQGSHNEKLFF; cdr3_nt: TGTGCCAGCAGTTTTCAGGGTTCCCATAATGAAAAACTGTTTTTT
v_call: TRBV28; j_call: TRBJ2-7; d_call: .; clone_size: .; cdr3_aa: CASSWSLALQDYEQYF; cdr3_nt: TGTGCCAGCAGTTGGTCCCTAGCCCTCCAAGACTACGAGCAGTACTTC
v_call: TRBV29-1; j_call: TRBJ1-5; d_call: TRBD1; clone_size: once; cdr3_aa: CSLAGGGRGSNQPQHF; cdr3_nt: TGCAGCCTGGCAGGGGGCGGAAGGGGTAGCAATCAGCCCCAGCATTTT
v_call: TRBV10-3; j_call: TRBJ1-3; d_call: TRBD1; clone_size: .; cdr3_aa: CATAPHTGGNGNTIYF; cdr3_nt: TGTGCCACCGCGCCCCATACAGGGGGAAATGGAAACACCATATATTTT
v_call: TRBV18; j_call: TRBJ1-6; d_call: TRBD1; clone_size: .; cdr3_aa: CASSPSTGGSPLHF; cdr3_nt: TGTGCCAGCTCACCCTCCACAGGGGGTTCACCCCTCCACTTT
v_call: TRBV21-1; j_call: TRBJ2-1; d_call: .; clone_size: .; cdr3_aa: CASTRLAGGPVSYNEQFF; cdr3_nt: TGTGCCAGCACTCGACTAGCGGGAGGGCCTGTTTCCTACAATGAGCAGTTCTTC
v_call: TRBV24-1; j_call: TRBJ1-5; d_call: TRBD1; clone_size: .; cdr3_aa: CATSDSGQGVDQPQHF; cdr3_nt: TGTGCCACCAGTGACTCGGGACAGGGAGTGGATCAGCCCCAGCATTTT
v_call: TRBV19; j_call: TRBJ2-7; d_call: TRBD2; clone_size: .; cdr3_aa: CASRKVAGGPLSEQYF; cdr3_nt: TGTGCCAGTAGAAAGGTAGCGGGAGGCCCGTTATCCGAGCAGTACTTC
v_call: TRBV11-2; j_call: TRBJ1-2; d_call: TRBD1; clone_size: .; cdr3_aa: CASSPTGSSGYTF; cdr3_nt: TGTGCCAGCAGCCCGACAGGGTCTAGTGGCTACACCTTC
v_call: TRBV11-3; j_call: TRBJ2-4; d_call: .; clone_size: .; cdr3_aa: CASSLRTGASKNIQYF; cdr3_nt: TGTGCCAGCAGCTTAAGAACGGGAGCGTCCAAAAACATTCAGTACTTC
v_call: TRBV5-1; j_call: TRBJ2-6; d_call: TRBD1; clone_size: .; cdr3_aa: CASSPRPGGSSGANVLTF; cdr3_nt: TGCGCCAGCAGTCCCCGGCCAGGGGGATCCTCTGGGGCCAACGTCCTGACTTTC
v_call: TRBV2; j_call: TRBJ2-5; d_call: TRBD2; clone_size: .; cdr3_aa: CASSDRTSGQETQYF; cdr3_nt: TGTGCCAGCAGTGATAGGACTAGCGGTCAAGAGACCCAGTACTTC
v_call: TRBV5-5; j_call: TRBJ2-3; d_call: .; clone_size: .; cdr3_aa: CASSLGTSTDTQYF; cdr3_nt: TGTGCCAGCAGCTTGGGGACTAGCACAGATACGCAGTATTTT
v_call: TRBV19; j_call: TRBJ2-6; d_call: .; clone_size: .; cdr3_aa: CASSIGSHFSGANVLTF; cdr3_nt: TGTGCCAGTAGTATCGGGAGTCATTTCTCTGGGGCCAACGTCCTGACTTTC
v_call: TRBV30; j_call: TRBJ2-5; d_call: .; clone_size: once; cdr3_aa: CAWSRGVATQYF; cdr3_nt: TGTGCCTGGAGCAGAGGTGTGGCGACCCAGTACTTC
v_call: TRBV2; j_call: TRBJ1-5; d_call: TRBD1; clone_size: few; cdr3_aa: CASSKGQGNQPQHF; cdr3_nt: TGTGCCAGCAGCAAGGGACAGGGCAATCAGCCCCAGCATTTT
v_call: TRBV20-1; j_call: TRBJ2-3; d_call: .; clone_size: .; cdr3_aa: CSASWQGLMPDTQYF; cdr3_nt: TGCAGTGCTAGTTGGCAGGGCCTTATGCCAGATACGCAGTATTTT
v_call: TRBV27; j_call: TRBJ1-2; d_call: TRBD1; clone_size: .; cdr3_aa: CASSPDRGGNGYTF; cdr3_nt: TGTGCCAGCAGTCCCGACAGGGGGGGGAATGGCTACACCTTC
v_call: TRBV28; j_call: TRBJ2-7; d_call: TRBD1; clone_size: .; cdr3_aa: CASSLLGQPYEQYF; cdr3_nt: TGTGCCAGCAGTCTACTGGGACAGCCATACGAGCAGTACTTC
v_call: TRBV11-1; j_call: TRBJ1-1; d_call: TRBD1; clone_size: .; cdr3_aa: CASSVQGQANTEAFF; cdr3_nt: TGTGCCAGCTCAGTACAAGGACAGGCGAACACTGAAGCTTTCTTT